This TCR beta chain was retrieved from a study of T-cell memory formation after mild COVID-19. Germline CDR1 PRHDT, CDR2 FYEKMQ (reference sequence). V lost 5 bases to trimming and J lost 5 bases, with 9 bases between them. CDR3 length equals 13 residues. Constant-segment primers served in 5'RACE that generated TCR alpha and TCR beta cDNA libraries bearing sample barcodes and UMIs. Each CDR3 protein gets one entry after TCRdb re-called the 5' RACE reads with MiXCR. The table has under 300,000 distinct CDR3 sequences, around 10% seen once. In regard to this clonotype: Its antigen is undetermined.

The study, taken as a whole, reports: Contracting CD4+ clones lay largely in CM and EM, with CD8+ ones residing in EMRA. Second-wave clones that peaked on day 37 lacked confirmed SARS-CoV-2 specificity.

The specimen was PBMCs or a T cell subset sorted from them (not recorded which). The sequence came from a man aged 18 to 30 who had mild COVID-19 (a few samples of this study predate the infection). Cell type and time point are not known. The chain joins TRBV13 to TRBJ2-2; D not resolved. CDR3 nucleotide sequence: TGTGCCAGCAGCGCCCTGGGGACCGGGGAGCTGTTTTTT. It translates to CASSALGTGELFF.